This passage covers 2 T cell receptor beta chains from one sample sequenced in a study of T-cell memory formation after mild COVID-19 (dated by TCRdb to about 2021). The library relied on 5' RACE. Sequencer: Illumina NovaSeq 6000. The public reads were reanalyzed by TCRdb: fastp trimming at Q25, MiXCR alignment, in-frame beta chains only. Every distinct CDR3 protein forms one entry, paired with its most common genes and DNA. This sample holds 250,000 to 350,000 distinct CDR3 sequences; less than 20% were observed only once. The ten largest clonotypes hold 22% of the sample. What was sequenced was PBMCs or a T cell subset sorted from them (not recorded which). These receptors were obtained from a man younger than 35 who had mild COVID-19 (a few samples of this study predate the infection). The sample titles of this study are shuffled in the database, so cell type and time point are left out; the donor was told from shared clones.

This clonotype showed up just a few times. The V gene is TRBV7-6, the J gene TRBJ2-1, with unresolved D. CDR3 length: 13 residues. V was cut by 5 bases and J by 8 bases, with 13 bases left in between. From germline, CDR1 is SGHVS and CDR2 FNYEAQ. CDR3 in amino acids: CASSQGPFDEQFF. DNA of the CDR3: TGTGCCAGCAGCCAAGGTCCTTTCGATGAGCAGTTCTTC.

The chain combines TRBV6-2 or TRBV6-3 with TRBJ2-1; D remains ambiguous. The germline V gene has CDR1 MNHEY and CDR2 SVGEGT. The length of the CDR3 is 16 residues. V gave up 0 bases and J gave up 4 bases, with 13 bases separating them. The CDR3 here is CASSYSTIRQYNEQFF. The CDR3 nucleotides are TGTGCCAGCAGTTACTCGACCATCCGTCAATACAATGAGCAGTTCTTC.